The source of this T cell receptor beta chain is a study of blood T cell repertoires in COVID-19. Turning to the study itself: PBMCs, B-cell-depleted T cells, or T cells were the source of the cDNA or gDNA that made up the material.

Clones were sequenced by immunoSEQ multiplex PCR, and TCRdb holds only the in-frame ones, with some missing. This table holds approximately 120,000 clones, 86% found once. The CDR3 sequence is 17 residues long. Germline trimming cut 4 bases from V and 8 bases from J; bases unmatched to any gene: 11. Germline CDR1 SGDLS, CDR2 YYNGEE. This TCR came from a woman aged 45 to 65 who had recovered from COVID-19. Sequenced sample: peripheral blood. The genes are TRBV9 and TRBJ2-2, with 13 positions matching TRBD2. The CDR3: CASSPGWTSGSSGELFF. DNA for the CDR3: TGTGCCAGCAGCCCCGGCTGGACTAGCGGGAGTTCGGGGGAGCTGTTTTTT.